Here is one TCR beta chain with its context. The target of this receptor is not known. No base quality values were provided; no much bigger clone lies one nucleotide off. According to the germline V gene, CDR1 reads SGHNT and CDR2 reads YENEEA. Counted from cysteine to phenylalanine, this CDR3 has 13 amino acids. Only CDR3 DNA remains: 39 bases, in frame from the first base. V was cut back by 5 bases and J by 10 bases, leaving a gap of 15 bases between them. This sample is part of a study of shared clonotypes between healthy human individuals (dated by TCRdb to about 2020). Turning to the overall study: The cohort comprised a couple of women and a few men aged 18 to 49 years. To estimate repertoire size and how much clonotypes are shared between individuals, the study performed deep sequencing of blood TCR repertoires from about five healthy adults. Leukapheresis yielded between about 0.8 and 9.5 billion PBMCs per donor. Different laboratories and diverse techniques were used to prepare libraries and sequence TCR repertoires, to increase sequencing depth and limit assay-specific biases.

The donors were healthy, HIV-negative adults with no recently reported acute infections or vaccinations. Every donor was a Caucasian adult living in Nashville, Tennessee, USA. For unsorted samples, tens of millions of PBMCs were counted, and genomic DNA was extracted using the QIAamp DNA Blood Mini kit. Blood was obtained by leukapheresis, after which PBMCs were separated by Ficoll-Histopaque density gradient centrifugation and cryopreserved in liquid nitrogen vapor phase. The study at large found these results: Pairwise subsampling led to the expectation that sequencing depth would affect the degree of clonotype sharing among donors. The small number of donors limited the genetic and exposure-history diversity represented. Sampling was restricted to blood, and TCR repertoires in tissue are likely to differ from TCR repertoires in blood.

Using the deep immunoSEQ assay, TCR CDR3 regions were amplified from genomic DNA by multiplex PCR. For each cell subset, the extracted genomic DNA was distributed evenly across all wells of several immunoSEQ 96-well plates, and each plate served as one replicate. Each replicate PCR for unsorted PBMC received 250 to 300 ng genomic DNA, equal to about 30,000 T cell genomes. Ten immunoSEQ deep assay plates were used to sequence the unsorted PBMC genomic DNA. Purified libraries were measured with a Qubit 3.0 fluorometer, size-checked on a Bioanalyzer 2100, and measured again with the KAPA Library Quantification kit. Every immunoSEQ 96-well plate was sequenced on a separate single-read 150-cycle Illumina NextSeq 550 flow cell. The source study handled its data this way. Because the immunoSEQ output held only junctional sequences and lacked quality scores, the filtering could not match the filtering applied to full-length reads. Sequences were annotated with PyIR, a Python wrapper for IgBLAST v1.9, using IMGT germline references to assign V/J genes and CDR3. Reads were removed for weak V/J assignments (E-value above 1e-6), missing CDR3, stop codons, out-of-frame junctions, or ambiguous translated residues. V3J clonotypes were defined as sequences sharing the same inferred V gene, J gene, and CDR3 amino acid sequence. The percentage overlap between two repertoires was calculated by dividing the number of shared unique clonotypes by the size of the smaller repertoire. Repertoire richness was assessed with RTK rarefaction, the Chao1 estimator, and Recon v2.1 estimates of unobserved clonotypes. Not all clones reach the TCRdb copy of this immuneACCESS table, which keeps in-frame sequences only. Checked studies attribute under half of the gap to unresolved V genes and leave the rest unexplained. V and J calls and clone size are as listed in that table; D and trimming were resolved from the DNA. Present in this sample are about half a million clones, around 80% of which were seen just once. The biggest ten clones account for roughly 12% of the sample.

The origin of this receptor is a woman between 40 and 50 years old in good health. Some clones in this sample may be carry-over from other donors' samples. The sequenced sample was PBMCs. The chain is encoded by TRBV11-3 joined to TRBJ2-1; too little of a D gene remains to name it. The CDR3 is CASSPRLGNEQFF. The bases are TGTGCCAGCAGCCCCCGATTAGGGAACGAGCAGTTCTTC.